The source of this TCR beta chain is a study of OX40 agonist ivuxolimab in advanced cancers. The wider study: A male proportion of about 84% was recorded, with mean age around 64 years and range 23 to 79. More than 35% of patients had received prior checkpoint inhibitor therapy.

The method was immunoSEQ multiplex PCR; TCRdb's version includes in-frame clones alone and lacks a portion of them. The table includes some 80,000 clones, around 91% detected once. This clone was seen a few times. No antigen is known for it. V dropped 5 bases and J dropped 6; count of bases not matched to a gene: 5. CDR1 is MGHRA, CDR2 YSYEKL, per germline. The CDR3 length is 13 residues. Whole-study results and caveats: At 0.1 to 3.0 mg/kg and by week 6, clonal expansion occurred in CD4+ and CD8+ blood T cells.

The rearrangement joins TRBV4-1 to TRBJ1-2, with 8 bases lining up with TRBD1. The sequence came from an adult with an advanced solid tumor such as melanoma, head and neck, liver or kidney cancer. Sequenced material: CD4+ or CD8+ T cells sorted from blood, taken in a trial of the OX40 agonist ivuxolimab. In DNA, the CDR3 is TGCGCCAGCAGCTCGGACAGGGAAGATGGCTACACCTTC. Protein product: CASSSDREDGYTF.